These T cell receptor beta chains were read from a single sample in a study of CD8+CD57+ T cells in acquired aplastic anemia. TCRdb recomputed calls from the reads with MiXCR, one row per CDR3 protein. The sample holds some 120,000 distinct CDR3 sequences; around 48% are singletons and the top ten take roughly 2.7%. The sequenced sample was sorted CD4+, CD8+, or CD8+CD57+ T cells (not recorded which) from PBMCs. The receptors were gathered from a human donor in good health, serving as a control. Both conserved end residues are part of each CDR3. Each record gives: clone size, J gene, D gene, V gene, CDR3 protein, CDR3 DNA. The D gene is left open where the match is weak. Size values are once, few and many counts, or a class for expanded clones, and some rows have none.

few,TRBJ2-3,TRBD1,TRBV10-3,CAISERTGLTTDTQYF,TGTGCCATCAGTGAACGGACAGGGTTGACCACAGATACGCAGTATTTT
many,TRBJ1-5,.,TRBV4-3,CASSQRPFGQPQHF,TGCGCCAGCAGCCAAAGGCCCTTTGGGCAGCCCCAGCATTTT
.,TRBJ2-1,TRBD2,TRBV7-1,CASSTLGLASPIRSYNEQFF,TGTGCCAGCAGCACACTAGGACTAGCGAGTCCCATACGCTCCTACAATGAGCAGTTCTTC
.,TRBJ2-7,TRBD2,TRBV7-3,CASSLTGTGTSGGRDEQYF,TGTGCCAGCAGCTTAACGGGAACCGGGACTAGCGGGGGCCGGGACGAGCAGTACTTC
.,TRBJ2-7,.,TRBV25-1,CASTKQGYYEQYF,TGTGCCAGCACGAAACAGGGATACTACGAGCAGTACTTC
medium-sized,TRBJ2-7,TRBD1,TRBV10-3,CAISESTGGPYEQYF,TGTGCCATCAGTGAGTCGACAGGGGGGCCCTACGAGCAGTACTTC
.,TRBJ2-3,TRBD1,TRBV10-3,CAISWDSSSTDTQYF,TGTGCCATCAGTTGGGACAGTTCTAGCACAGATACGCAGTATTTT
.,TRBJ2-7,TRBD1,TRBV20-1,CSAPGTGDYEQYF,TGCAGCGCTCCCGGGACAGGGGACTACGAGCAGTACTTC
many,TRBJ2-2,.,TRBV3-1,CASSLVGGGGELFF,TGTGCCAGCAGCCTCGTGGGGGGAGGCGGGGAGCTGTTTTTT
once,TRBJ2-7,TRBD1,TRBV5-1,CASSVGPGQGTQGDF,TGCGCCAGCAGCGTGGGCCCGGGACAGGGGACCCAGGGGGACTTC
.,TRBJ2-4,TRBD1,TRBV6-2/TRBV6-3,CASSYSQGGAKNIQYF,TGTGCCAGCAGTTACTCACAGGGGGGAGCCAAAAACATTCAGTACTTC
once,TRBJ2-1,.,TRBV7-3,CASSSLQGNEQFF,TGTGCCAGCAGCAGCCTTCAGGGAAATGAGCAGTTCTTC
.,TRBJ1-6,.,TRBV20-1,CSAPVRQGLPLHF,TGCAGTGCCCCCGTTAGGCAGGGTTTGCCCCTCCACTTT
many,TRBJ1-4,TRBD1,TRBV10-1,CASSESFALYGTGIEKLFF,TGCGCCAGCAGTGAGTCGTTTGCCTTATACGGGACAGGGATTGAAAAACTGTTTTTT
many,TRBJ2-1,TRBD1,TRBV7-3,CASSLIGTVNSYNEQFF,TGTGCCAGCAGCTTAATTGGGACAGTCAACTCATACAATGAGCAGTTCTTC
.,TRBJ2-1,.,TRBV15,CATSRVSVTGNEQFF,TGTGCCACCAGCAGAGTGTCAGTGACGGGCAATGAGCAGTTCTTC
.,TRBJ2-7,TRBD1,TRBV18,CASSPGQGALSYEQYF,TGTGCCAGCTCACCAGGTCAGGGGGCGCTTTCCTACGAGCAGTACTTC
.,TRBJ2-5,.,TRBV2,CASSGQGRQETQYF,TGTGCCAGCAGTGGGCAGGGGCGCCAAGAGACCCAGTACTTC
.,TRBJ2-7,.,TRBV15,CATSRADGPYEQYF,TGTGCCACCAGCAGAGCGGACGGTCCCTACGAGCAGTACTTC
few,TRBJ2-1,.,TRBV20-1,CSARVTGTLNTEQFF,TGCAGTGCTAGAGTCACAGGGACCCTGAACACTGAGCAGTTCTTC
.,TRBJ2-5,TRBD2,TRBV24-1,CATSDPLAGGLETQYF,TGTGCCACCAGTGATCCACTAGCGGGGGGTTTAGAGACCCAGTACTTC
many,TRBJ1-6,.,TRBV2,CASSEGRNRELGSPLHF,TGTGCCAGCAGTGAAGGCCGGAACAGGGAGTTGGGTTCACCCCTCCACTTT
.,TRBJ2-5,.,TRBV24-1,CATSDGLTTRQETQYF,TGTGCCACCAGTGATGGTTTGACTACTCGCCAAGAGACCCAGTACTTC
once,TRBJ1-1,TRBD1,TRBV25-1,CASDTGGDTGNSGAFF,TGTGCCAGCGATACAGGGGGAGACACGGGAAATTCGGGGGCTTTCTTT
many,TRBJ2-7,.,TRBV2,CASSELGAFAGAYEQYF,TGTGCCAGCAGTGAATTGGGGGCCTTTGCGGGAGCTTACGAGCAGTACTTC
.,TRBJ2-5,TRBD2,TRBV9,CASSPPSGGEETQYF,TGTGCCAGCAGCCCGCCTAGCGGGGGGGAAGAGACCCAGTACTTC
many,TRBJ1-5,.,TRBV6-5,CASSYSGPVSNQPQHF,TGTGCCAGCAGTTACTCGGGGCCAGTTAGCAATCAGCCCCAGCATTTT
.,TRBJ2-1,.,TRBV29-1,CSGSRADNEQFF,TGCAGCGGGAGCCGGGCGGACAATGAGCAGTTCTTC
.,TRBJ1-2,TRBD1,TRBV7-3,CASSSTGNYGYTF,TGTGCCAGCAGCTCGACAGGGAACTATGGCTACACCTTC
.,TRBJ1-2,.,TRBV20-1,CSATDARGSKGGYTF,TGCAGTGCTACGGATGCGCGGGGGAGCAAGGGCGGCTACACCTTC
.,TRBJ1-6,.,TRBV2,CASSEALRIGSPLHF,TGTGCCAGCAGTGAAGCGCTCAGGATCGGGTCACCCCTCCACTTT
.,TRBJ2-2,.,TRBV20-1,CSARDPSGELFF,TGCAGTGCTAGAGATCCATCCGGGGAGCTGTTTTTT
many,TRBJ2-1,.,TRBV11-3,CASSRGTEQFF,TGTGCCAGCAGCCGCGGGACTGAGCAGTTCTTC
few,TRBJ1-6,TRBD1,TRBV25-1,CASSETGQGGNSPLHF,TGTGCCAGCAGTGAAACGGGACAGGGAGGGAATTCACCCCTCCACTTT
.,TRBJ1-2,.,TRBV24-1,CATSGAGYGYTF,TGTGCCACCAGTGGGGCAGGCTATGGCTACACCTTC
many,TRBJ2-5,TRBD1,TRBV19,CASSFGTGLETQYF,TGTGCCAGTAGTTTCGGGACAGGGTTAGAGACCCAGTACTTC
many,TRBJ2-5,.,TRBV12-3/TRBV12-4,CASTPGTFQETQYF,TGTGCCAGCACCCCCGGGACCTTCCAAGAGACCCAGTACTTC
.,TRBJ2-7,TRBD2,TRBV6-1,CASRELTSAGGRAYEQYF,TGTGCCAGCAGGGAGCTGACTAGCGCGGGGGGGCGGGCCTACGAGCAGTACTTC
.,TRBJ2-7,.,TRBV7-3,CASRGKADGTYEQYF,TGTGCCAGCAGAGGTAAAGCCGACGGGACCTACGAGCAGTACTTC
medium-sized,TRBJ2-7,.,TRBV19,CASSATGKSSYEQYF,TGTGCCAGTAGCGCTACAGGGAAGAGCTCCTACGAGCAGTACTTC
.,TRBJ2-5,TRBD2,TRBV2,CAGVAGGQETQYF,TGTGCTGGAGTAGCGGGGGGCCAAGAGACCCAGTACTTC
many,TRBJ1-1,TRBD1,TRBV5-4,CASSPQGGRTEAFF,TGTGCCAGCAGCCCACAGGGGGGACGGACTGAAGCTTTCTTT
.,TRBJ2-1,TRBD1,TRBV19,CASTLRDRHYNEQFF,TGTGCCAGTACCCTCCGGGACAGACACTACAATGAGCAGTTCTTC
.,TRBJ2-1,.,TRBV11-3,CASSETPTTNEQFF,TGTGCCAGCAGCGAAACCCCTACAACCAATGAGCAGTTCTTC
many,TRBJ1-4,TRBD1,TRBV4-1,CASSRLPDRGGEKLFF,TGCGCCAGCAGCCGACTACCCGACAGGGGCGGAGAAAAACTGTTTTTT
.,TRBJ2-1,.,TRBV7-6,CASSPGSDYNEQFF,TGTGCCAGCAGCCCGGGCTCGGACTACAATGAGCAGTTCTTC
few,TRBJ1-5,.,TRBV15,CATSRDRAGDNQPQHF,TGTGCCACCAGCAGAGATCGGGCGGGGGACAATCAGCCCCAGCATTTT
many,TRBJ2-6,.,TRBV10-3,CAGAYWGQASSGANVLTF,TGTGCCGGAGCATACTGGGGGCAGGCTTCCTCTGGGGCCAACGTCCTGACTTTC
few,TRBJ2-1,TRBD2,TRBV10-3,CATAPGTSYNEQFF,TGTGCCACCGCACCCGGGACTAGCTACAATGAGCAGTTCTTC
many,TRBJ2-5,TRBD1,TRBV7-9,CASSPRDRVGKETQYF,TGTGCCAGCAGCCCTCGGGACAGGGTGGGGAAAGAGACCCAGTACTTC